This T cell receptor beta chain emerged from a study of T cells in localized non-small cell lung cancer. Some clones are missing from TCRdb's copy, which holds only in-frame ones; the method was immunoSEQ multiplex PCR. The sample consists of approximately 26,000 clones, 85% to 95% of them appearing once. The V and J ends lost 2 bases and 3 bases, in that order; junction bases with no gene match: 4. CDR3 size: 16 residues. Per germline, CDR1 SGHRS and CDR2 YFSETQ. Study conclusions and caveats: Higher T cell density in the blood was associated with longer overall survival, whereas higher adjacent-lung clonality associated with shorter survival. Highest T cell clonality was seen in uninvolved adjacent lung, surpassing that measured in tumor. There were a median about 53 of the top 100 tumor clones appearing in adjacent lung.

A note on this clone: As yet, its antigen is unknown.

Source: peripheral blood, taken before any cancer treatment. This TCR came from a female donor over 55 with stage II squamous cell lung carcinoma. The chain links TRBV5-1 to TRBJ2-3, with 12 nucleotides matching TRBD2. In nucleotides, the CDR3 is TGCGCCAGCAGCTTCAGACTAGCGGGAGTGACAGATACGCAGTATTTT. Its protein is CASSFRLAGVTDTQYF.